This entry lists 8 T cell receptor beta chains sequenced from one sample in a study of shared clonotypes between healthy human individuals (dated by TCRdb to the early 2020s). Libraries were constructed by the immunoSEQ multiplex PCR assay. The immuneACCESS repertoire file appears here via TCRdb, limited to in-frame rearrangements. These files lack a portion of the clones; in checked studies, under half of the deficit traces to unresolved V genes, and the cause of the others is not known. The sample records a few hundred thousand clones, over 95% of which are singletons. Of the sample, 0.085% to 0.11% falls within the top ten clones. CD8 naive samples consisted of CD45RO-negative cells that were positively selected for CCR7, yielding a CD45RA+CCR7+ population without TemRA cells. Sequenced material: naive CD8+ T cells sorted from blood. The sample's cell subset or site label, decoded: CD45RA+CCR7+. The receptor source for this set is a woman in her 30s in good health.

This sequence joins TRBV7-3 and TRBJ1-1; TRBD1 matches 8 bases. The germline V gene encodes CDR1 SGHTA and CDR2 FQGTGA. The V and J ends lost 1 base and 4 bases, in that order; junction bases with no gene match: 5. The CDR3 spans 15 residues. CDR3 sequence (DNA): TGTGCCAGCAGCTTAATTCAGACAGGGGTCACTGAAGCTTTCTTT. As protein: CASSLIQTGVTEAFF. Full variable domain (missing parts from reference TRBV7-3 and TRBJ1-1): GAGVSQTPSNKVTEKGKYVELRCDPISGHTALYWYRQSLGQGPEFLIYFQGTGAADDSGLPNDRFFAVRPEGSVSTLKIQRTERGDSAVYLCASSLIQTGVTEAFFGQGTRLTVV.

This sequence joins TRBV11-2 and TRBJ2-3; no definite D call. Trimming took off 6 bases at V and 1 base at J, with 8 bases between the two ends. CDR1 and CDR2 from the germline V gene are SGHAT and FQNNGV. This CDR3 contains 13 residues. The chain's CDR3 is CASRSGGTDTQYF. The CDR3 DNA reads TGTGCCAGCAGGTCTGGCGGCACAGATACGCAGTATTTT.

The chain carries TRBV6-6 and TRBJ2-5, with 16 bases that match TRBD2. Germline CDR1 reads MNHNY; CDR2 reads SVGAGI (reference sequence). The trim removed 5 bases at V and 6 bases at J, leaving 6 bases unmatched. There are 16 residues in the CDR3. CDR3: CASSIGTSGRVQTQYF. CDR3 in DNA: TGTGCCAGCAGTATCGGGACTAGCGGGAGGGTACAGACCCAGTACTTC.

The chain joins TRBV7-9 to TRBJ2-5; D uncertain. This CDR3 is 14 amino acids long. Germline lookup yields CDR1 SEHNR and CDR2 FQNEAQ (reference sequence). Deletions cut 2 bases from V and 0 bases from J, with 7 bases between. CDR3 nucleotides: TGTGCCAGCAGCTTATTGGGGTACCAAGAGACCCAGTACTTC. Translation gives CASSLLGYQETQYF.

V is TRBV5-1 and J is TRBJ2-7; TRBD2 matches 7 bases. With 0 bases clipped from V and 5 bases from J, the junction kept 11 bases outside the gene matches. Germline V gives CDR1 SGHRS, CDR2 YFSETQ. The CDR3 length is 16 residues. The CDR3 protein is CASSLGDSGFIDEQYF. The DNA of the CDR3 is TGCGCCAGCAGCTTGGGTGATAGCGGGTTTATCGACGAGCAGTACTTC. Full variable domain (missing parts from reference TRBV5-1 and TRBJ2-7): KAGVTQTPRYLIKTRGQQVTLSCSPISGHRSVSWYQQTPGQGLQFLFEYFSETQRNKGNFPGRFSGRQFSNSRSEMNVSTLELGDSALYLCASSLGDSGFIDEQYFGPGTRLTVT.

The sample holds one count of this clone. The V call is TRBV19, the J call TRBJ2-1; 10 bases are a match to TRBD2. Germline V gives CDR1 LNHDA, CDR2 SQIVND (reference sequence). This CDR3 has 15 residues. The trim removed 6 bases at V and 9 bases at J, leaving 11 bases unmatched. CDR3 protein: CASRGTSAKLGEQFF. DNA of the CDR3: TGTGCCAGTAGGGGGACTAGCGCGAAGTTAGGTGAGCAGTTCTTC.

The CDR3 DNA is TGTGCCAGCAGTAACAGGGGTAACAATCAGCCCCAGCATTTT. It translates to CASSNRGNNQPQHF. The chain has TRBV7-9 and TRBJ1-5, with TRBD1 matching over 7 bases. J gave up 3 bases and V 6 bases, and 5 bases lay outside the gene matches. This CDR3 spans 14 amino acids. Per germline, CDR1 SEHNR and CDR2 FQNEAQ (reference sequence).

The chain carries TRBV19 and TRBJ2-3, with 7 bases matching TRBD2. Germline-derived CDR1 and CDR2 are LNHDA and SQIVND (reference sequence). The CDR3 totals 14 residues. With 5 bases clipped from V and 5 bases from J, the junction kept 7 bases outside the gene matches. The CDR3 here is CASSSGGALDTQYF. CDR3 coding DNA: TGTGCCAGTAGTTCGGGGGGAGCTTTAGATACGCAGTATTTT.